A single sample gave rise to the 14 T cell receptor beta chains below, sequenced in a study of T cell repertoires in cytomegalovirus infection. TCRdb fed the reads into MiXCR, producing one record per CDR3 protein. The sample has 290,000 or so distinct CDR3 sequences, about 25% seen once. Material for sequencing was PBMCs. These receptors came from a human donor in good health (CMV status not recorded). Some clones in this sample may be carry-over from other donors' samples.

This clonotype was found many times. The CDR3 here is CASSSSPGREWYDEQFF. In nucleotides, the CDR3 is TGTGCCAGCAGCTCTTCGCCGGGGCGGGAGTGGTACGATGAGCAGTTCTTC. The chain is built from TRBV7-7 and TRBJ2-1; 7 nucleotides agree with TRBD2. V trimming: 4 bases; J trimming: 8 bases; junction bases outside the gene matches: 17. The CDR3 consists of 17 residues. CDR1 SSHAT and CDR2 FNYEAQ come from the germline V gene (reference sequence).

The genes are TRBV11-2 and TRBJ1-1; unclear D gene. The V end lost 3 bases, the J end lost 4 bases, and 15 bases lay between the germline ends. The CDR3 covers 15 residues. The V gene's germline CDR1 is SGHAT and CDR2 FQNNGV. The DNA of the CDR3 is TGTGCCAGCAGCTTTGCCGGCAGCAAGGCCACTGAAGCTTTCTTT. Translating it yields CASSFAGSKATEAFF.

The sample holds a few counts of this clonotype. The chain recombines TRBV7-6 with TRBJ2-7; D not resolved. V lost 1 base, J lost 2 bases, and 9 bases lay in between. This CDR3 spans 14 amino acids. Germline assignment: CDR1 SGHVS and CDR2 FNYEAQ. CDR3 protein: CASSLGGPPYEQYF. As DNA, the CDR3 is TGTGCCAGCAGCTTAGGCGGCCCCCCCTACGAGCAGTACTTC.

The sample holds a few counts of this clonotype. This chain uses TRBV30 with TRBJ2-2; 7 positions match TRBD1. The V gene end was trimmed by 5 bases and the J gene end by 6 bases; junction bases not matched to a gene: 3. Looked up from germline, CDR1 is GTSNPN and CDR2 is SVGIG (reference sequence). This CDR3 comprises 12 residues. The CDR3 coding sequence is TGTGCCTGGGCACAGGGGTCCGGGGAGCTGTTTTTT. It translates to CAWAQGSGELFF.

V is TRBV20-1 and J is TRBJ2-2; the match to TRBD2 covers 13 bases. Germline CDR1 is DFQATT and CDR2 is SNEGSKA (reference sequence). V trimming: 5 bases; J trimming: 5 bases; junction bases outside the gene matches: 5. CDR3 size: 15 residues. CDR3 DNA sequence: TGCAGTGCTGCCCGACTAGCGGGAGGTACCGGGGAGCTGTTTTTT. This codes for CSAARLAGGTGELFF.

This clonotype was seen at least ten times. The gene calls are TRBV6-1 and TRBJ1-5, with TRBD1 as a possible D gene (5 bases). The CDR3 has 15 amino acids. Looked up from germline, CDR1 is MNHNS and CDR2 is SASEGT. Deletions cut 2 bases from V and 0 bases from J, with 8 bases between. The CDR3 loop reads CASSERGISNQPQHF. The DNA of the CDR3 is TGTGCCAGCAGTGAACGGGGGATTAGCAATCAGCCCCAGCATTTT.

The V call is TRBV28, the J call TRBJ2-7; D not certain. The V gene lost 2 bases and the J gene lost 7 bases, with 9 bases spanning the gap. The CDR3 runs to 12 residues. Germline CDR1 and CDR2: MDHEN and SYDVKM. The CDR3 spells CASSLSSGEQYF. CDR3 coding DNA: TGTGCCAGCAGTTTAAGTAGTGGGGAGCAGTACTTC.

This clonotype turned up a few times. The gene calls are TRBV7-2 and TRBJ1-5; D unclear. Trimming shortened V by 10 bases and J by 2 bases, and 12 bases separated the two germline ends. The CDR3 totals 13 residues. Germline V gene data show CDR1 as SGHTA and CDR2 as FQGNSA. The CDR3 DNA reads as TGTGCCACAGCAAGGTTGGGCAATCAGCCCCAGCATTTT. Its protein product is CATARLGNQPQHF.

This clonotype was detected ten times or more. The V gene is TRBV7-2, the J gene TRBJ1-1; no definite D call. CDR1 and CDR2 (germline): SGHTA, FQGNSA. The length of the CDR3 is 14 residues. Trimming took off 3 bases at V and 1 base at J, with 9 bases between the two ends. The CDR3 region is CASSFYGSNTEAFF. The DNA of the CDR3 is TGTGCCAGCAGCTTTTACGGATCGAACACTGAAGCTTTCTTT.

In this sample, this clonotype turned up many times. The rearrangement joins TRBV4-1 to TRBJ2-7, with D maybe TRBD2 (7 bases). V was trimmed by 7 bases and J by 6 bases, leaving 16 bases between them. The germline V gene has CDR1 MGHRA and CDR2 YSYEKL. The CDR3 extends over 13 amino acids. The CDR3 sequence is CASTYREGGEQYF. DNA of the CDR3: TGCGCCAGCACTTACAGGGAGGGAGGCGAGCAGTACTTC.

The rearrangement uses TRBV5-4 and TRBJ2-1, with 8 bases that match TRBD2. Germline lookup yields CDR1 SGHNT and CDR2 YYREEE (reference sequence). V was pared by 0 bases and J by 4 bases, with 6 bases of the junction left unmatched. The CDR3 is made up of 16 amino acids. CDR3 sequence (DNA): TGTGCCAGCAGCTTGGATAGGCGGGAGGAATACAATGAGCAGTTCTTC. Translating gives CASSLDRREEYNEQFF.

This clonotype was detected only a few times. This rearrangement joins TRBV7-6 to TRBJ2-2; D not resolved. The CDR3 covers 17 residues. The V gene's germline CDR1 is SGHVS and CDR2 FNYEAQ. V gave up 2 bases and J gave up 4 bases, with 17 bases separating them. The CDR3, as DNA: TGTGCCAGCAGCTTACTGGGCAGCCGGCTAATCACCGGGGAGCTGTTTTTT. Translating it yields CASSLLGSRLITGELFF.

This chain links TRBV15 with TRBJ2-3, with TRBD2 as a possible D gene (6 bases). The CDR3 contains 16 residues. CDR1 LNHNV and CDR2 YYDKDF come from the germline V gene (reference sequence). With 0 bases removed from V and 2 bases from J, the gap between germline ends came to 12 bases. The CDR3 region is CATSRDRGTATDTQYF. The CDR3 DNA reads TGTGCCACCAGCAGAGATCGCGGGACGGCCACAGATACGCAGTATTTT.

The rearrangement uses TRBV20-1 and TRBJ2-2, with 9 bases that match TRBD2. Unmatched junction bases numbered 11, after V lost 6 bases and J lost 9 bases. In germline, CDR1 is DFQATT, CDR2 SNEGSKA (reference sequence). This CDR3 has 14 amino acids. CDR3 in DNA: TGCAGTGCGGCGGGGCGGGGGGGAATTAGGGAGCTGTTTTTT. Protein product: CSAAGRGGIRELFF.